This T cell receptor (beta chain) was documented in a study of T cells in Graves' hyperthyroidism and ophthalmopathy. Findings and limits, study-wide: Before onset, ophthalmopathy was predicted by the model a median around 6 months earlier. Blood also contained most expanded thyroid clonotypes above 0.001. In simple terms, a model built on 13 V-J features told ophthalmopathy apart from stable hyperthyroidism.

RNA transcripts yielded amplified TCR beta CDR3 regions. A first-round RT-PCR of the TCR CDR3 used the HTBI primer set. One entry per CDR3 protein, called by TCRdb with MiXCR from the multiplex PCR reads. The table includes about 610,000 distinct CDR3 sequences, about 15% detected once. Uncontrolled infection, other autoimmune disease, pregnancy or lactation led to exclusion. As for this clonotype: Its antigen remains unidentified.

Per germline, CDR1 SGHRS and CDR2 YFSETQ. The CDR3 extends over 15 amino acids. V was pared by 7 bases and J by 1 base, with 18 bases between. V gene TRBV5-1 combines with J gene TRBJ2-7, with D unresolved. The sequencing input was blood. The TCR originated in a woman aged 40 to 49 with Graves' ophthalmopathy. CDR3 in amino acids: CASGDLDADSYEQYF. In DNA form, the CDR3 reads TGCGCCAGCGGCGACTTGGACGCCGATTCCTACGAGCAGTACTTC.